The source of this T cell receptor beta chain is a study of cytomegalovirus exposure and HLA in healthy donors. Of note for this clone: The antigen is undetermined.

The donors gave bone marrow, and they were healthy. CDR1 and CDR2 from the germline V gene are SEHNR and FQNEAQ (reference sequence). The CDR3 contains 11 residues. Trimming removed 5 bases from V and 5 bases from J, with 7 bases in between. The PCR had 60 Vbeta and 13 Jbeta primers. Sequencing was performed with immunoSEQ multiplex PCR; in TCRdb, only in-frame clones are kept and a portion is missing. The table includes roughly 110,000 clones, 60% to 80% detected once. Overall study results and limits: In a later analysis, across HLA loci, associated TCR counts were highest for DRB1, lowest for HLA-C.

The source of this sequence is a female donor in good health and CMV-seronegative. This chain joins TRBV7-9 and TRBJ2-7; D not resolved. Sequenced sample: PBMCs. In nucleotides, the CDR3 is TGTGCCAGCAGCCGGAGCAACGAGCAGTACTTC. Translating gives CASSRSNEQYF. The full variable domain, in which reference TRBV7-9 and TRBJ2-7 provide the parts outside the CDR3, is DTGVSQNPRHKITKRGQNVTFRCDPISEHNRLYWYRQTLGQGPEFLTYFQNEAQLEKSRLLSDRFSAERPKGSFSTLEIQRTEQGDSAMYLCASSRSNEQYFGPGTRLTVT.